These 8 T cell receptor beta chains were all obtained from the same sample, sequenced in a study of T cell repertoires in cytomegalovirus infection. MiXCR, run by TCRdb on the reads, gives a single entry per CDR3 protein. The table shows approximately 1,000,000 distinct CDR3 sequences, with around 30% occurring only once. Their target antigens are unknown. The sample was cultured CD8+ T cells from PBMCs, taken from culture after CMV antigen stimulation. These receptors all come from a human donor in good health (CMV status not recorded). Some clones in this sample may be carry-over from other donors' samples.

The gene calls are TRBV2 and TRBJ2-3, with D tentatively TRBD2 (7 bases). The germline V gene encodes CDR1 SNHLY and CDR2 FYNNEI. The CDR3 runs to 15 residues. Trimming stripped 6 bases from V and 4 bases from J, with 17 bases between. The CDR3 is CASRGRGRRADTQYF. The CDR3, as DNA: TGTGCCAGCAGAGGGCGGGGGCGCAGGGCAGATACGCAGTATTTT.

CDR3 region: CATSDLQGRGETQYF. The DNA for the CDR3 is TGTGCCACCAGTGATTTACAGGGGCGCGGAGAGACCCAGTACTTC. The V call is TRBV24-1, the J call TRBJ2-5; TRBD1 matches at 7 bases. The length of the CDR3 is 15 residues. The V segment lost 1 base and the J segment 4 bases; nucleotides outside the gene matches: 5. Germline-derived CDR1 and CDR2 are KGHDR and SFDVKD.

The sample holds a few counts of this clonotype. The V call is TRBV7-9, the J call TRBJ2-1; TRBD2 agrees at 9 bases. V gave up 8 bases and J gave up 2 bases; unmatched junction bases: 13. The CDR3 runs 17 residues. Germline assignment: CDR1 SEHNR and CDR2 FQNEAQ (reference sequence). The CDR3 region is CASRTEAGGTAYNEQFF. The DNA of the CDR3 is TGTGCCAGCCGGACGGAGGCGGGGGGGACCGCCTACAATGAGCAGTTCTTC.

The rearrangement uses TRBV12-3 or TRBV12-4 and TRBJ2-1; maybe TRBD1 (5 bases). The CDR3 is made up of 14 amino acids. V was pared by 3 bases and J by 8 bases, with 14 bases between. Written as DNA, the CDR3 is TGTGCCAGCAGTTTCGAGGACACTTGGGATGAGCAGTTCTTC. Its translation is CASSFEDTWDEQFF.

In its sample, this clonotype was seen a few times. The chain has TRBV6-5 and TRBJ1-4; D remains ambiguous. Per germline, CDR1 MNHEY and CDR2 SVGAGI. The CDR3 totals 14 residues. Trimming shortened V by 3 bases and J by 2 bases, and 7 bases separated the two germline ends. Here the CDR3 DNA reads TGTGCCAGCAGTTATATTGGGACTAATGAAAAACTGTTTTTT. This encodes CASSYIGTNEKLFF.

The table lists this clonotype with many counts. The V gene is TRBV7-4, the J gene TRBJ2-7; 8 bases are shared with TRBD1. The CDR3 runs to 16 residues. Germline CDR1 reads SGHVT; CDR2 reads SQSDAQ. V shed 0 bases and J 1 base; nucleotides not matched to a gene: 5. In DNA form, the CDR3 reads TGTGCCAGCAGCTTAGCGGTGACAGGGGTTTCCTACGAGCAGTACGTC. It encodes CASSLAVTGVSYEQYV.

This clonotype was counted many times. The V call is TRBV7-8, the J call TRBJ2-2, with D perhaps matching TRBD1 (6 bases). The CDR3 runs 14 residues. Looked up from germline, CDR1 is SGHVS and CDR2 is FQNEAQ. Trimming pared 8 bases from V and 0 bases from J, leaving 10 bases between. Written as DNA, the CDR3 is TGTGCCAGCCCGGACAGCTCGAACACCGGGGAGCTGTTTTTT. Its protein is CASPDSSNTGELFF.

This clonotype appeared many times. The chain uses TRBV7-2 and TRBJ1-5, with D unresolved. Trimming removed 5 bases at V and 3 bases at J, with 11 bases between. The germline V gene has CDR1 SGHTA and CDR2 FQGNSA. The CDR3 contains 14 residues. The DNA of the CDR3 is TGTGCCAGCAGCCCTGCGGGGATCAATCAGCCCCAGCATTTT. Its translation is CASSPAGINQPQHF.